Shown below are 27 T cell receptor beta chains from a single sample sequenced in a study of cytomegalovirus exposure and HLA in healthy donors. PCR involved 60 Vbeta and 13 Jbeta primers. This table comes from immunoSEQ multiplex PCR, and its TCRdb copy is limited to in-frame clones, with some not included. This sample has fewer than 200,000 clones, with around 63% found just once. Material: PBMCs. The receptors shown here come from a woman under 30 in good health and CMV-seropositive.

The chain is built from TRBV16 and TRBJ1-1; the D is unclear. Germline V CDR1 and CDR2: KGHSY, FQNENV. The CDR3 is 9 amino acids. Trimming cost V 4 bases and J 11 bases, with 5 bases left between them. The DNA of the CDR3 is TGTGCCAGCAGCCCTCGGGCTTTCTTT. Amino acids: CASSPRAFF.

This chain uses TRBV19 with TRBJ1-1; TRBD1 is a possible D gene (5 bases). The CDR3 extends over 15 amino acids. Trimming shortened V by 3 bases and J by 3 bases, and 14 bases separated the two germline ends. Germline CDR1 and CDR2: LNHDA and SQIVND (reference sequence). CDR3 coding DNA: TGTGCCAGTAGTATGGTAGGGGATGGCGACACTGAAGCTTTCTTT. Encoded protein: CASSMVGDGDTEAFF.

This chain uses TRBV7-3 with TRBJ2-3; 10 nucleotides match TRBD2. The germline gives CDR1 SGHTA, CDR2 FQGTGA. V lost 5 bases, J lost 2 bases, and 13 bases stayed unmatched. The CDR3 totals 18 residues. The CDR3 protein is CASSILAGSYKNTDTQYF. CDR3 nucleotide sequence: TGTGCCAGCAGCATACTAGCGGGATCCTATAAAAACACAGATACGCAGTATTTT.

The chain recombines TRBV7-9 with TRBJ2-5; 8 bases are shared with TRBD2. V shed 5 bases, J shed 5 bases, and the junction held 10 bases outside the gene matches. Germline values: CDR1 SEHNR, CDR2 FQNEAQ (reference sequence). This CDR3 comprises 15 residues. The CDR3 bases are TGTGCCAGCAGCCCGGGGGGGGCCGGCACGGAGACCCAGTACTTC. Protein product: CASSPGGAGTETQYF.

This chain uses TRBV25-1 with TRBJ1-5; 7 bases fit TRBD1. This CDR3 comprises 16 residues. Losses at the gene ends were 4 bases for V and 2 bases for J; bases not matched to a gene: 8. Germline V gives CDR1 MGHDK, CDR2 SYGVNS. Here the CDR3 reads CASSVPQGEGNQPQHF. For the CDR3, the DNA is TGTGCCAGCAGTGTCCCGCAGGGGGAGGGCAATCAGCCCCAGCATTTT.

The genes are TRBV28 and TRBJ2-5; the D gene is possibly TRBD1 (6 bases). This CDR3 region has 16 residues. CDR1 and CDR2 from the germline V gene are MDHEN and SYDVKM. V lost 2 bases, J lost 5 bases, and 18 bases lay in between. CDR3 region: CASSLTPRGQRETQYF. The CDR3 region has the DNA TGTGCCAGCAGTTTAACCCCCCGCGGACAGAGGGAGACCCAGTACTTC.

The rearrangement joins TRBV2 to TRBJ2-7, with a tentative D call TRBD1 (5 bases). The CDR3 spans 15 residues. Trimming took off 4 bases at V and 3 bases at J, with 16 bases between the two ends. Germline-derived CDR1 and CDR2 are SNHLY and FYNNEI. In DNA, the CDR3 is TGTGCCAGCAGTGTAGTTGGCAGGGTCGACTACGAGCAGTACTTC. Translated: CASSVVGRVDYEQYF. Full variable domain (rest looked up from reference TRBV2 and TRBJ2-7): EPEVTQTPSHQVTQMGQEVILRCVPISNHLYFYWYRQILGQKVEFLVSFYNNEISEKSEIFDDQFSVERPDGSNFTLKIRSTKLEDSAMYFCASSVVGRVDYEQYFGPGTRLTVT.

The chain recombines TRBV2 with TRBJ2-7; TRBD1 matches at 7 bases. The CDR3 is 13 residues long. V lost 8 bases, J lost 3 bases, and 7 bases stayed unmatched. CDR1 SNHLY and CDR2 FYNNEI come from the germline V gene. CDR3 region: CASHQGVVYEQYF. The CDR3 DNA follows: TGTGCCAGCCACCAGGGGGTGGTCTACGAGCAGTACTTC.

This chain links TRBV18 with TRBJ1-1; the D is unclear. Germline CDR1 reads KGHSH; CDR2 reads LQKENI. The CDR3 runs to 13 residues. Trimming left V 3 bases short and J 0 bases short, with 5 bases between. In DNA, the CDR3 is TGTGCCAGCTCACCTCTCGTGAACACTGAAGCTTTCTTT. Translating gives CASSPLVNTEAFF. Using reference TRBV18 and TRBJ1-1 for the parts outside the CDR3, the full variable domain is NAGVMQNPRHLVRRRGQEARLRCSPMKGHSHVYWYRQLPEEGLKFMVYLQKENIIDESGMPKERFSAEFPKEGPSILRIQQVVRGDSAAYFCASSPLVNTEAFFGQGTRLTVV.

There are a few counts of this clone. The gene calls are TRBV28 and TRBJ1-4, with D possibly being TRBD1 (5 bases). Between the trimmed V and J ends, which lost 5 bases and 13 bases, there was a span of 14 bases. CDR1 and CDR2 (germline): MDHEN, SYDVKM. There are 12 residues in the CDR3. The CDR3 region is CASSLSQGRLFF. The CDR3 coding sequence is TGTGCCAGCAGTCTAAGTCAGGGAAGACTGTTTTTT.

This clone was counted between two and nine times. V gene TRBV19 combines with J gene TRBJ2-7; D is perhaps TRBD2 (6 bases). The CDR3 is 15 amino acids. The germline V gene encodes CDR1 LNHDA and CDR2 SQIVND (reference sequence). Trimming took 2 bases from V and 4 from J, leaving 15 bases between them. For the CDR3, the DNA is TGTGCCAGTAGTATAATGCCTAGCGAAGGATACGAGCAGTACTTC. Its protein product is CASSIMPSEGYEQYF.

The chain has TRBV4-3 and TRBJ1-4; D uncertain. V was clipped by 6 bases and J by 0 bases, with 11 bases between them. This CDR3 comprises 15 residues. Germline V CDR1 and CDR2: LGHNA, YSLEER. The CDR3 here is CASRENSATNEKLFF. The CDR3 region has the DNA TGCGCCAGCAGGGAGAACTCAGCAACTAATGAAAAACTGTTTTTT.

The chain recombines TRBV29-1 with TRBJ2-1; 11 bases match TRBD2. Trimming cost V 2 bases and J 9 bases; bases outside gene matches: 15. There are 17 residues in the CDR3. Germline loops: CDR1 SQVTM, CDR2 ANQGSEA. CDR3 DNA sequence: TGCAGCGTTGAAAAGACGGGCGCCGGGACTAGCGGTGGTGAGCAGTTCTTC. It specifies CSVEKTGAGTSGGEQFF.

This clone was detected only a few times. The chain has TRBV5-6 and TRBJ2-7; 12 positions match TRBD2. The J segment lost 3 bases and the V segment lost 4 bases, leaving 14 bases of the junction unmatched. The CDR3 loop spans 18 amino acids. Germline V CDR1 and CDR2: SGHDT, YYEEEE. CDR3: CASSPELTSGSPFYEQYF. The CDR3 DNA sequence: TGTGCCAGCAGCCCGGAGCTGACTAGCGGGAGCCCTTTCTACGAGCAGTACTTC. The whole variable domain, remainder taken from reference TRBV5-6 and TRBJ2-7, is DAGVTQSPTHLIKTRGQQVTLRCSPKSGHDTVSWYQQALGQGPQFIFQYYEEEERQRGNFPDRFSGHQFPNYSSELNVNALLLGDSALYLCASSPELTSGSPFYEQYFGPGTRLTVT.

This chain uses TRBV4-3 with TRBJ1-1, with no clear D. Per germline, CDR1 LGHNA and CDR2 YSLEER. The V end lost 4 bases, the J end lost 2 bases, and 14 bases lay between the germline ends. The CDR3 is 15 amino acids. The CDR3 protein is CASSPSLQINTEAFF. The CDR3 nucleotides are TGCGCCAGCAGCCCCTCGTTACAAATAAACACTGAAGCTTTCTTT.

The chain joins TRBV6-1 to TRBJ1-2; no firm D call. V lost 5 bases and J lost 3, with 10 bases in between. The germline CDR1 and CDR2 sequences are MNHNS and SASEGT. CDR3 length: 13 residues. The CDR3 DNA is TGTGCCAGCAGTTCGACGGGAGACTATGGCTACACCTTC. Translation gives CASSSTGDYGYTF.

This clone occurred once. The chain has TRBV5-4 and TRBJ2-1, with 10 bases fitting TRBD1. Per germline, CDR1 SGHNT and CDR2 YYREEE (reference sequence). V dropped 1 base and J dropped 8; count of bases not matched to a gene: 15. The CDR3 extends over 18 amino acids. CDR3 DNA: TGTGCCAGCAGCTTGACCCCACGCCGAGACAGGGGGCGCCATGAGCAGTTCTTC. It is translated as CASSLTPRRDRGRHEQFF.

The rearrangement joins TRBV27 to TRBJ1-5, with 8 nucleotides matching TRBD1. This CDR3 is 14 amino acids long. The germline V gene encodes CDR1 MNHEY and CDR2 SMNVEV (reference sequence). The trim removed 8 bases at V and 7 bases at J, leaving 10 bases unmatched. The CDR3, as DNA: TGTGCCAGCTCCGGACAGGGAGAGGAGCAGCCCCAGCATTTT. It yields the protein CASSGQGEEQPQHF.

This chain connects TRBV6-5 to TRBJ2-7, with 8 nucleotides matching TRBD1. There are 15 residues in the CDR3. Trimming cost V 6 bases and J 2 bases; bases outside gene matches: 9. Germline V gene data show CDR1 as MNHEY and CDR2 as SVGAGI. CDR3 protein: CASRQQGDRTYEQYF. CDR3 sequence (DNA): TGTGCCAGCAGACAACAGGGGGATAGAACCTACGAGCAGTACTTC.

DNA for the CDR3: TGTGCCAGCAGGGGGACTCGGACCACTGAAAAACTGTTTTTT. Translation: CASRGTRTTEKLFF. The chain recombines TRBV6-5 with TRBJ1-4; D perhaps matches TRBD1 (5 bases). V was clipped by 6 bases and J by 7 bases, with 15 bases between them. CDR3 length: 14 residues. Per germline, CDR1 MNHEY and CDR2 SVGAGI.

Regarding this clone: Different DNA sequences within this sample yield the same CDR3. The chain employs TRBV30 and TRBJ1-5; a possible D gene is TRBD1 (6 bases). Germline loops: CDR1 GTSNPN, CDR2 SVGIG (reference sequence). The CDR3 totals 13 residues. The V and J ends lost 0 bases and 7 bases respectively, with 10 bases between them. The DNA for the CDR3 is TGTGCCTGGAGTGTAGGGGGAGCACAGCCCCAGCATTTT. Translating gives CAWSVGGAQPQHF. The full variable domain, its missing parts supplied by reference TRBV30 and TRBJ1-5, is SQTIHQWPATLVQPVGSPLSLECTVEGTSNPNLYWYRQAAGRGLQLLFYSVGIGQISSEVPQNLSASRPQDRQFILSSKKLLLSDSGFYLCAWSVGGAQPQHFGDGTRLSIL.

This chain uses TRBV7-3 with TRBJ2-3; D is perhaps TRBD2 (6 bases). The ends were cut back, 1 base at V and 0 bases at J, with 11 bases in the middle. This CDR3 spans 16 amino acids. The germline V gene encodes CDR1 SGHTA and CDR2 FQGTGA. This chain's CDR3 is CASSLRTAGSTDTQYF. Written as DNA, the CDR3 is TGTGCCAGCAGCTTAAGAACGGCGGGAAGCACAGATACGCAGTATTTT.

The CDR3 sequence is CASRRQGLVQETQYF. In DNA form, the CDR3 reads TGTGCCAGCAGGCGACAGGGGCTAGTTCAAGAGACCCAGTACTTC. The genes are TRBV6-6 and TRBJ2-5; 8 positions match TRBD1. The CDR3 sequence is 15 residues long. Trimming at V came to 6 bases and at J to 2 bases, leaving 8 bases not matched to a gene. Looked up from germline, CDR1 is MNHNY and CDR2 is SVGAGI (reference sequence).

V and J are TRBV30 and TRBJ1-1, with 8 positions matching TRBD1. CDR1 GTSNPN and CDR2 SVGIG come from the germline V gene (reference sequence). This CDR3 region has 15 residues. The ends lost 6 bases at V and 0 bases at J; junction bases unmatched: 9. CDR3 loop: CACQRQGHMNTEAFF. CDR3 nucleotides: TGTGCCTGCCAAAGACAGGGGCACATGAACACTGAAGCTTTCTTT.

This clone was seen more than once but under ten times. V and J are TRBV4-2 and TRBJ2-1; TRBD1 aligns across 7 bases. Germline CDR1 reads LGHNA; CDR2 reads YNFKEQ. Unmatched junction bases numbered 13, after V lost 0 bases and J lost 5 bases. The CDR3 contains 18 residues. CDR3 sequence: CASSQERQGVIMNNEQFF. CDR3 nucleotides: TGTGCCAGCAGCCAAGAGCGGCAGGGGGTAATTATGAACAATGAGCAGTTCTTC.

The chain carries TRBV7-9 and TRBJ1-4, with no clear D. This CDR3 has 15 amino acids. Germline CDR1 reads SEHNR; CDR2 reads FQNEAQ (reference sequence). V was clipped by 5 bases and J by 6 bases, with 16 bases between them. The CDR3 nucleotides are TGTGCCAGCAGCCGTGGCCCCGGTCGGGATGAAAAACTGTTTTTT. This codes for CASSRGPGRDEKLFF.

This clone was observed a handful of times. V is TRBV5-5 and J is TRBJ1-1; D is perhaps TRBD1 (5 bases). Trimming stripped 4 bases from V and 4 bases from J, with 11 bases between. The CDR3 consists of 13 residues. Germline assignment: CDR1 SGHKS and CDR2 YYEKEE (reference sequence). This CDR3 reads CASSRMGGTEAFF. In nucleotides, the CDR3 is TGTGCCAGCAGCCGAATGGGGGGCACTGAAGCTTTCTTT.